This T cell receptor beta chain emerged from a study of regulatory T cells in long-lasting Graves disease. The V and J ends lost 2 bases and 0 bases, in that order; junction bases with no gene match: 2. Germline CDR1 KGHDR, CDR2 SFDVKD. The CDR3 is 16 residues long. This clonotype occurred many times. The antigen remains unidentified. Time point here: newly diagnosed GD, antithyroid drugs for less than 3 months. TCR sequences were obtained from RNA taken from PBMCs. According to the study, TCR beta libraries were built with iRepertoire HTBI primers and CDR3-region Arm-PCR. In the source study's methods: Samples jointly harbored about 63 TRBV and 15 or so TRBJ segments. TCRdb processed the multiplex PCR reads anew with MiXCR; each CDR3 protein has one entry. The V and J calls shown here were made by TCRdb, not taken from the authors' results. The table records about 450,000 distinct CDR3 sequences, about a sixth of them present only once.

Regarding the study as a whole: TRBV28 was favored in persistent disease, as were TRBJ1-2 and TRBJ2-5.

These data are also associated with another study on T cells in Graves' hyperthyroidism and ophthalmopathy. This second study says: With a duration under 2 months, the hyperthyroidism was newly diagnosed in patients aged 18 to 65. Patients were excluded because of uncontrolled infection, other autoimmune disease, pregnancy or lactation.

The receptor was derived from a woman aged 25 to 39 with Graves disease. This rearrangement joins TRBV24-1 to TRBJ2-1, with 8 bases matching TRBD2. The sequenced sample was peripheral blood mononuclear cells (PBMCs), obtained at new diagnosis, from a patient treated with antithyroid drugs. The CDR3 DNA reads TGTGCCACCAGTGATTCGGGAGGGAGCTCCTACAATGAGCAGTTCTTC. This encodes CATSDSGGSSYNEQFF.